One and the same sample provided the 13 T cell receptor beta chains below, sequenced in a study of blood T cell repertoires in COVID-19. The repertoire was sequenced with immunoSEQ multiplex PCR; TCRdb's copy has only in-frame clones and lacks some. Here the sample spans roughly 48,000 clones, approximately 80% being singletons. The material sequenced was peripheral blood. Receptor source: a human donor with active or convalescent COVID-19. The donor label of this sample is uncertain.

Only a few counts were recorded for this clone. The chain carries TRBV18 and TRBJ1-5; D is uncertain. In germline, CDR1 is KGHSH, CDR2 LQKENI. The CDR3 is 15 amino acids. V was pared by 5 bases and J by 4 bases, with 15 bases between. DNA of the CDR3: TGTGCCAGCTCATCTCTGGCGGCTGGGAATCAGCCCCAGCATTTT. This codes for CASSSLAAGNQPQHF.

This clone was recorded a few times. This sequence joins TRBV30 and TRBJ2-5; a possible D gene is TRBD2 (7 bases). There are 15 residues in the CDR3. The ends were cut back, 2 bases at V and 4 bases at J, with 17 bases in the middle. CDR1 and CDR2 from the germline V gene are GTSNPN and SVGIG (reference sequence). This chain's CDR3 is CAWSINRGARETQYF. The CDR3 nucleotides are TGTGCCTGGAGTATTAATCGGGGGGCTCGAGAGACCCAGTACTTC.

The chain recombines TRBV15 with TRBJ1-3; 9 nucleotides line up with TRBD1. The V and J ends lost 3 bases and 1 base, in that order; junction bases with no gene match: 4. This CDR3 comprises 16 residues. The germline V gene has CDR1 LNHNV and CDR2 YYDKDF (reference sequence). The chain's CDR3 is CATSSLQGASGNTIYF. CDR3 nucleotides: TGTGCCACCAGCAGCCTACAGGGGGCTTCTGGAAACACCATATATTTT. The whole variable domain, remainder taken from reference TRBV15 and TRBJ1-3, is DAMVIQNPRYQVTQFGKPVTLSCSQTLNHNVMYWYQQKSSQAPKLLFHYYDKDFNNEADTPDNFQSRRPNTSFCFLDIRSPGLGDTAMYLCATSSLQGASGNTIYFGEGSWLTVV.

This chain connects TRBV5-4 to TRBJ1-5; the D gene is possibly TRBD1 (6 bases). Germline V gene lookup returns CDR1 SGHNT and CDR2 YYREEE (reference sequence). The CDR3 is 16 residues long. V shed 2 bases and J shed 2 bases, with 14 bases lying between them. CDR3 sequence (DNA): TGTGCCAGCAGCTTTATGGGGGGGCGAGGCAATCAGCCCCAGCATTTT. Its protein is CASSFMGGRGNQPQHF. Looking up the rest from reference TRBV5-4 and TRBJ1-5 gives the full variable domain: ETGVTQSPTHLIKTRGQQVTLRCSSQSGHNTVSWYQQALGQGPQFIFQYYREEENGRGNFPPRFSGLQFPNYSSELNVNALELDDSALYLCASSFMGGRGNQPQHFGDGTRLSIL.

This clone has a handful of counts. The rearrangement links TRBV2 to TRBJ2-1, with D perhaps TRBD1 (6 bases). V dropped 5 bases and J dropped 9 bases, with 20 bases sitting between them. Germline V gene lookup returns CDR1 SNHLY and CDR2 FYNNEI. This CDR3 region has 15 residues. The CDR3, as DNA: TGTGCCAGCAGTTTGAGGGGTCAGGCACAGGGTGAGCAGTTCTTC. Translated: CASSLRGQAQGEQFF.

The V call is TRBV5-1, the J call TRBJ2-1, with 10 bases aligning to TRBD2. In germline, CDR1 is SGHRS, CDR2 YFSETQ. The CDR3 is 15 amino acids. J lost 1 base, V lost 4 bases, and 2 bases had no gene match. This CDR3 is CASSGLAVSYNEQFF. The CDR3 DNA is TGCGCCAGCAGCGGACTAGCGGTATCCTACAATGAGCAGTTCTTC.

The V call is TRBV19, the J call TRBJ1-1; TRBD1 is a possible D gene (5 bases). CDR1 and CDR2 from the germline V gene are LNHDA and SQIVND (reference sequence). The CDR3 is made up of 13 amino acids. The germline V and J ends were trimmed by 1 base and 3 bases, with 6 bases remaining between them. The CDR3 bases are TGTGCCAGTAGTATAGTAGGGGACACTGAAGCTTTCTTT. This encodes CASSIVGDTEAFF.

This chain links TRBV7-2 with TRBJ2-5; TRBD1 might be the D (7 bases). Germline assignment: CDR1 SGHTA and CDR2 FQGNSA. The CDR3 spans 15 residues. V shed 4 bases and J shed 2 bases, with 14 bases lying between them. The CDR3 DNA is TGTGCCAGCAGCTCAGGGGGGCTGCAGCAAGAGACCCAGTACTTC. Its protein is CASSSGGLQQETQYF.

The genes are TRBV3-1 (or the pseudogene TRBV3-2) and TRBJ1-5; D call uncertain. Germline CDR1 reads LGHDT; CDR2 reads YNNKEL (reference sequence). The CDR3 sequence is 15 residues long. V lost 1 base and J 0 bases, leaving 7 bases between the germline ends. The CDR3 DNA is TGTGCCAGCAGCCAAGGCAGGTCTAGCAATCAGCCCCAGCATTTT. This translates into CASSQGRSSNQPQHF.

The gene calls are TRBV18 and TRBJ1-1; D possibly corresponds to TRBD1 (6 bases). V was cut by 0 bases and J by 5 bases, with 13 bases left in between. This CDR3 is built from 15 residues. Germline CDR1 KGHSH, CDR2 LQKENI. CDR3 sequence reads: CASSPPPAQGTEAFF. The CDR3 DNA is TGTGCCAGCTCACCACCCCCGGCCCAGGGGACTGAAGCTTTCTTT.

The chain joins TRBV5-4 to TRBJ2-3; D is ambiguous. Germline CDR1 reads SGHNT; CDR2 reads YYREEE (reference sequence). V was shortened by 1 base and J by 6 bases, with 9 bases between the two germline ends. The CDR3 contains 13 residues. For the CDR3, the DNA is TGTGCCAGCAGCTTGCTATTTGCGGATACGCAGTATTTT. Translating it yields CASSLLFADTQYF.

CDR3 sequence reads: CASGEETQYF. The CDR3 DNA reads as TGTGCCAGCGGGGAGGAGACCCAGTACTTC. The chain uses TRBV7-7 and TRBJ2-5; a possible D gene is TRBD2 (5 bases). The V gene lost 8 bases and the J gene lost 5 bases, with 6 bases spanning the gap. Germline loops: CDR1 SSHAT, CDR2 FNYEAQ (reference sequence). CDR3 size: 10 residues.

The chain links TRBV6-4 to TRBJ1-2; D is unclear. V gave up 6 bases and J gave up 4 bases, with 12 bases separating them. Germline V gene lookup returns CDR1 MRHNA and CDR2 SNTAGT. The CDR3 runs to 13 residues. The CDR3 nucleotides read TGTGCCAGCAGGGGTCACAGCATCTATGGCTACACCTTC. It translates to CASRGHSIYGYTF.